These T cell receptor beta chains were read from a single sample in a study of cytomegalovirus exposure and HLA in healthy donors. The protocol was immunoSEQ multiplex PCR, while the TCRdb copy is restricted to in-frame clones and leaves out a portion. The sample consists of some 130,000 clones, 70% to 80% of them appearing once. The sequenced material came from PBMCs. All receptors come from a man aged 25-45 years in good health and CMV-seronegative. The CDR3 runs from the conserved cysteine through the conserved F or W.

v_call	j_call	cdr3_aa
TRBV25-1	TRBJ1-1	CASSGQGGNTEAFF
TRBV28	TRBJ1-2	CASSRGGDVCGYTF
TRBV29-1	TRBJ1-2	CSVYGLNYGYTF
TRBV27	TRBJ1-2	CASSLSGSGYGYTF
TRBV27	TRBJ2-3	CASSFGDTQYF
TRBV10-3	TRBJ2-1	CAISEWSLADNEQFF
TRBV9	TRBJ2-7	CASSFFPGGSGEQYF
TRBV2	TRBJ2-7	CASSKGLAGYEQYF
TRBV7-9	TRBJ2-7	CAWEGTAYEQYF
TRBV5-4	TRBJ2-2	CASTLGQGFTGELFF
TRBV5-1	TRBJ2-1	CASSLAGVGNEQFF
TRBV6-1	TRBJ1-5	CASSGSGTGVQPQHF
TRBV19	TRBJ2-1	CASSMTTSGSYNEQFF